The T cell receptor (beta chain) under discussion was sequenced for a study of early T cells in non-severe SARS-CoV-2 infection. Overall study: The authors sequenced bulk RNA from unsorted whole blood, leaving chains unpaired.

Study conclusions and caveats: In VDJdb matching, anti-spike CD8 responses were favored while private and CD4 specificities went missing.

Unique molecular identifiers (one per individual cDNA molecule) were attached. One entry per CDR3 protein results from TCRdb running MiXCR on the 5' RACE reads. The table lists around 59,000 distinct CDR3 sequences, around 11% of them singletons, with under 4% in the top ten. Germline loops: CDR1 WSHSY, CDR2 SAAADI. V was pared by 4 bases and J by 7 bases, with 2 bases of the junction left unmatched. The CDR3 length is 14 residues. On this clonotype itself: Its cognate antigen is unknown.

The clonotype originates from an adult who was a healthcare worker with PCR-confirmed SARS-CoV-2 infection or an uninfected control (not recorded which). Specimen: whole blood. This chain joins TRBV10-2 and TRBJ2-1; the match to TRBD2 covers 12 bases. The CDR3 reads CASSASGRGNEQFF. The CDR3 coding sequence is TGCGCCAGCAGTGCTAGCGGGAGGGGGAATGAGCAGTTCTTC.